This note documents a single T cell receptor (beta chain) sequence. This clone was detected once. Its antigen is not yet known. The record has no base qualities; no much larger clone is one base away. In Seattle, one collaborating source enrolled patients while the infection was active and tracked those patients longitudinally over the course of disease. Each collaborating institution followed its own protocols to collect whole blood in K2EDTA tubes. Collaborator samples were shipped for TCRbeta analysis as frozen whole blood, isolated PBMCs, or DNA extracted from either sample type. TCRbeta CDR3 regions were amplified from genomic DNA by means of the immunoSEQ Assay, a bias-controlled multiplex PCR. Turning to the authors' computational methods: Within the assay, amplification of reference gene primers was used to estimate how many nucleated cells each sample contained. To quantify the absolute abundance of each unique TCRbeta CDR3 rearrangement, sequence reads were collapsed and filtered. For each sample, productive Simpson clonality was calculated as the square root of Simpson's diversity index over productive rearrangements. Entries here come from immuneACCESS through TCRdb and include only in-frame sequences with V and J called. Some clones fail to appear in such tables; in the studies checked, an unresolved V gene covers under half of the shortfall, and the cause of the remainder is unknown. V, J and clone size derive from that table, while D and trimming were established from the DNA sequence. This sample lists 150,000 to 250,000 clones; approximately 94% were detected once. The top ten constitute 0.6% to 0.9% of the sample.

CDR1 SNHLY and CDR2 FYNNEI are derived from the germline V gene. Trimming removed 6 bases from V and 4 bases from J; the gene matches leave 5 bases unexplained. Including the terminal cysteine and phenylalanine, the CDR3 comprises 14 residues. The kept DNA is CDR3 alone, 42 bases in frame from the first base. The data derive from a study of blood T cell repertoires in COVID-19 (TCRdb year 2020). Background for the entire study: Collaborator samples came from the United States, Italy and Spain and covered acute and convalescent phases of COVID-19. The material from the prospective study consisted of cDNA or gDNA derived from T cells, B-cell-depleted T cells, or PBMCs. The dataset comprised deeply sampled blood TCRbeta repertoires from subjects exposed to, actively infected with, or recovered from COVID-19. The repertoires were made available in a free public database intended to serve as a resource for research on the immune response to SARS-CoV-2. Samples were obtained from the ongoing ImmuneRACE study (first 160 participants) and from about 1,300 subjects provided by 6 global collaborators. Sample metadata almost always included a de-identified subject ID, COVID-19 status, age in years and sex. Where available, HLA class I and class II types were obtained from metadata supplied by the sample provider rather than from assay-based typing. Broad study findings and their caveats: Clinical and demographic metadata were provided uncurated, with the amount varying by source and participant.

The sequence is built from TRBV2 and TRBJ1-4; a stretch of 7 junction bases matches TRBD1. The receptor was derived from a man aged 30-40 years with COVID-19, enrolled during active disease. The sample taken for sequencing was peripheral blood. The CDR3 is CASRRDRYNEKLFF. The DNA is TGTGCCAGCAGAAGGGACAGATATAATGAAAAACTGTTTTTT.